The 26 T cell receptor beta chains below come from one sample, sequenced in a study of PD-L1 blockade in urothelial cancer. Sequencing was performed with immunoSEQ multiplex PCR; in TCRdb, only in-frame clones are kept and a portion is missing. The sample yields 70,000 to 75,000 clones, under 90% seen once. Time point described: pretreatment peripheral blood. The sample in question was PBMCs, obtained around atezolizumab (anti-PD-L1) treatment. These receptors came from a man in his sixties or seventies with urothelial cancer.

J is TRBJ2-5 and V is TRBV5-1; possibly TRBD2 for D (6 bases). Trimming removed 4 bases from V and 5 bases from J, with 24 bases in between. There are 17 residues in the CDR3. The V gene's germline CDR1 is SGHRS and CDR2 YFSETQ. The DNA of the CDR3 is TGCGCCAGCAGCACCGCCGGGCCCCCTGGGACTTATGAGACCCAGTACTTC. It specifies CASSTAGPPGTYETQYF. Drawing the rest from reference TRBV5-1 and TRBJ2-5, the complete variable domain is KAGVTQTPRYLIKTRGQQVTLSCSPISGHRSVSWYQQTPGQGLQFLFEYFSETQRNKGNFPGRFSGRQFSNSRSEMNVSTLELGDSALYLCASSTAGPPGTYETQYFGPGTRLLVL.

This chain links TRBV5-3 with TRBJ2-5, with TRBD2 matching 11 bases. TRBV5-3 is classed as an ORF, of uncertain function. The CDR3 is made up of 16 amino acids. Trimming cost V 4 bases and J 1 base; bases outside gene matches: 6. The CDR3 DNA is TGTGCCAGAAGCACCGGGACTAGCGGAGCCCAAGAGACCCAGTACTTC. It is translated as CARSTGTSGAQETQYF.

The chain combines TRBV28 with TRBJ2-7; no clear D gene. The germline V gene has CDR1 MDHEN and CDR2 SYDVKM. The CDR3 spans 13 residues. Trimming removed 6 bases from V and 3 bases from J, with 12 bases in between. CDR3 sequence (DNA): TGTGCCAGCAGAGCCGAGTTTGGCTACGAGCAGTACTTC. The encoded protein is CASRAEFGYEQYF.

The CDR3 DNA is TGTGCCAGCACCCTTTTTTCCGGGACACCGAACACTGAAGCTTTCTTT. Protein: CASTLFSGTPNTEAFF. This rearrangement joins TRBV27 to TRBJ1-1; possible D gene TRBD1, 6 bases. This CDR3 is built from 16 residues. The germline V gene has CDR1 MNHEY and CDR2 SMNVEV (reference sequence). The V end lost 7 bases, the J end lost 1 base, and 19 bases lay between the germline ends.

The gene calls are TRBV19 and TRBJ1-5; D is perhaps TRBD1 (5 bases). Germline CDR1 reads LNHDA; CDR2 reads SQIVND (reference sequence). V dropped 5 bases and J dropped 9 bases, with 17 bases sitting between them. The CDR3 runs 14 residues. The CDR3 spells CASSHQGQLGPQHF. The CDR3 DNA reads as TGTGCCAGTAGTCACCAGGGCCAACTGGGGCCCCAGCATTTT. The entire variable domain, with the rest obtained from reference TRBV19 and TRBJ1-5, is as follows: DGGITQSPKYLFRKEGQNVTLSCEQNLNHDAMYWYRQDPGQGLRLIYYSQIVNDFQKGDIAEGYSVSREKKESFPLTVTSAQKNPTAFYLCASSHQGQLGPQHFGDGTRLSIL.

The chain joins TRBV7-3 to TRBJ1-1; D gene unclear. This CDR3 comprises 13 residues. With 6 bases removed from V and 0 bases from J, the gap between germline ends came to 8 bases. Germline CDR1 reads SGHTA; CDR2 reads FQGTGA. Here the CDR3 DNA reads TGTGCCAGCAGTCCCTCGGTGAACACTGAAGCTTTCTTT. Translating it yields CASSPSVNTEAFF.

The chain employs TRBV9 and TRBJ2-5, with a possible D match to TRBD1 (5 bases). Germline V gives CDR1 SGDLS, CDR2 YYNGEE. V lost 4 bases to trimming and J lost 5 bases, with 15 bases between them. This CDR3 is 14 amino acids long. DNA of the CDR3: TGTGCCAGCAGCCCCCCTCTAGGGGCGGAGACCCAGTACTTC. Translation gives CASSPPLGAETQYF.

This clone was observed a single time. The V call is TRBV6-5, the J call TRBJ1-4; TRBD1 agrees at 8 bases. Germline CDR1 is MNHEY and CDR2 is SVGAGI. The CDR3 runs to 14 residues. With 6 bases clipped from V and 8 bases from J, the junction kept 8 bases outside the gene matches. CDR3 coding DNA: TGTGCCAGCAGAGGAGGGACAGGCCTCGAAAAACTGTTTTTT. This translates into CASRGGTGLEKLFF.

The CDR3 DNA is TGTGCCAGCAGCGGGAGTTTAGCGAGAGCTTTCTTT. Its translation: CASSGSLARAFF. V is TRBV28 and J is TRBJ1-1; no clear D. The V gene lost 6 bases and the J gene lost 10 bases, with 15 bases spanning the gap. The length of the CDR3 is 12 residues. Germline V gene sequence: CDR1 MDHEN, CDR2 SYDVKM.

V usage is TRBV28 and J usage is TRBJ2-1; D possibly corresponds to TRBD2 (6 bases). With 3 bases removed from V and 9 bases from J, the gap between germline ends came to 6 bases. Germline CDR1 MDHEN, CDR2 SYDVKM. This CDR3 is built from 11 residues. CDR3: CASSLGGEQFF. CDR3 DNA sequence: TGTGCCAGCAGTTTGGGAGGTGAGCAGTTCTTC.

The chain links TRBV28 to TRBJ2-7; TRBD1 agrees at 7 bases. V dropped 5 bases and J dropped 3; count of bases not matched to a gene: 10. The CDR3 sequence is 15 residues long. In germline, CDR1 is MDHEN, CDR2 SYDVKM. The CDR3 protein is CASSPSGQVYYEQYF. The CDR3 DNA sequence: TGTGCCAGCAGTCCTTCAGGACAGGTTTACTACGAGCAGTACTTC.

This clone was observed a single time. The rearrangement joins TRBV21-1 to TRBJ1-5. TRBV21-1 is tagged as a pseudogene. The CDR3 runs 14 residues. CDR3 protein: CASSPDGLNQPQHF. The CDR3 nucleotides read TGTGCCAGCAGCCCGGACGGACTCAATCAGCCCCAGCATTTT.

V is TRBV2 and J is TRBJ2-3; D is possibly TRBD2 (5 bases). Trimming took 5 bases from V and 7 from J, leaving 25 bases between them. CDR1 SNHLY and CDR2 FYNNEI come from the germline V gene. The CDR3 sequence is 17 residues long. The chain's CDR3 is CASSKGASFSGGYTQYF. CDR3 in DNA: TGTGCCAGCAGTAAAGGTGCGTCCTTTAGTGGAGGATATACGCAGTATTTT. The full variable domain, with the rest looked up from reference TRBV2 and TRBJ2-3, is EPEVTQTPSHQVTQMGQEVILRCVPISNHLYFYWYRQILGQKVEFLVSFYNNEISEKSEIFDDQFSVERPDGSNFTLKIRSTKLEDSAMYFCASSKGASFSGGYTQYFGPGTRLTVL.

The CDR3 loop reads CASSSIRTDTQYF. Written as DNA, the CDR3 is TGTGCCAGCAGCTCAATCCGCACAGATACGCAGTATTTT. The chain is built from TRBV7-3 and TRBJ2-3; the D is unclear. The CDR3 runs to 13 residues. The germline CDR1 and CDR2 sequences are SGHTA and FQGTGA. V lost 4 bases and J lost 1, with 6 bases in between.

This clone was counted between two and nine times. The chain links TRBV7-9 to TRBJ2-7, with 8 positions matching TRBD1. The V gene's germline CDR1 is SEHNR and CDR2 FQNEAQ (reference sequence). The CDR3 contains 14 residues. Unmatched junction bases numbered 10, after V lost 7 bases and J lost 5 bases. CDR3 loop: CASTQVGQGHEQYF. CDR3 bases: TGTGCCAGCACCCAGGTTGGACAGGGCCACGAGCAGTACTTC.

CDR3 protein: CASSIVTDSNQPQHF. CDR3 sequence (DNA): TGTGCCAGTAGTATTGTGACAGATAGCAATCAGCCCCAGCATTTT. The V and J genes are TRBV19 and TRBJ1-5, with D tentatively TRBD1 (5 bases). The CDR3 has 15 amino acids. Per the germline V gene, CDR1 is LNHDA and CDR2 is SQIVND (reference sequence). V lost 3 bases and J lost 0, with 9 bases in between.

V is TRBV5-1 and J is TRBJ2-1; 11 nucleotides match TRBD2. Unmatched junction bases numbered 12, after V lost 7 bases and J lost 9 bases. The CDR3 covers 15 residues. The V gene's germline CDR1 is SGHRS and CDR2 YFSETQ. The CDR3 protein is CASLETSGSSTEQFF. The CDR3 nucleotides read TGCGCCAGCCTTGAAACTAGCGGGAGTTCTACTGAGCAGTTCTTC.

This clone was observed once. V usage is TRBV21-1 and J usage is TRBJ2-5; the table gives TRBD1 as D, unverified against the DNA. TRBV21-1 is termed a pseudogene. The CDR3 consists of 16 residues. CDR3 amino acids: CASSKAHPPYQETQYF. CDR3 bases: TGTGCCAGCAGCAAGGCTCACCCTCCGTACCAAGAGACCCAGTACTTC.

The V gene is TRBV6-1, the J gene TRBJ1-1, with TRBD1 as a possible D gene (5 bases). Trimming removed 6 bases at V and 0 bases at J, with 14 bases between. This CDR3 region has 15 residues. CDR1 and CDR2 from the germline V gene are MNHNS and SASEGT. In DNA, the CDR3 is TGTGCCAGCAGCTCAGAATGGGGCCTGAACACTGAAGCTTTCTTT. It translates to CASSSEWGLNTEAFF.

The gene calls are TRBV6-5 and TRBJ2-7, with TRBD2 matching 10 bases. CDR3 length: 15 amino acids. The germline CDR1 and CDR2 sequences are MNHEY and SVGAGI. V lost 1 base and J lost 6; bases outside the gene matches: 6. CDR3 sequence reads: CASSYLTSGIGEQYF. The CDR3 region has the DNA TGTGCCAGCAGTTACTTAACTAGCGGGATAGGCGAGCAGTACTTC.

The chain employs TRBV5-1 and TRBJ2-5; the match to TRBD2 covers 9 bases. This CDR3 region has 16 residues. Germline lookup yields CDR1 SGHRS and CDR2 YFSETQ. V shed 4 bases and J 5 bases; nucleotides not matched to a gene: 12. CDR3 residues: CASSPPLAGKGETQYF. As DNA, the CDR3 is TGCGCCAGCAGCCCTCCTCTAGCGGGAAAGGGGGAGACCCAGTACTTC. The whole variable domain, filled in from reference TRBV5-1 and TRBJ2-5, reads KAGVTQTPRYLIKTRGQQVTLSCSPISGHRSVSWYQQTPGQGLQFLFEYFSETQRNKGNFPGRFSGRQFSNSRSEMNVSTLELGDSALYLCASSPPLAGKGETQYFGPGTRLLVL.

V gene TRBV5-6 combines with J gene TRBJ2-1; D unresolved. Per germline, CDR1 SGHDT and CDR2 YYEEEE. The V gene lost 5 bases and the J gene lost 4 bases, with 10 bases spanning the gap. This CDR3 spans 13 amino acids. CDR3 sequence: CASRRRRYNEQFF. DNA for the CDR3: TGTGCCAGCAGGCGGCGTCGATACAATGAGCAGTTCTTC.

The chain carries TRBV5-8 and TRBJ1-3, with D unclear. CDR1 is SGHTS and CDR2 is YDEGEE in the germline V gene. Trimming stripped 4 bases from V and 0 bases from J, with 5 bases between. This CDR3 region has 13 residues. This CDR3 is CASSVRSGNTIYF. The CDR3 DNA is TGTGCCAGCAGCGTCCGCTCTGGAAACACCATATATTTT.

The chain recombines TRBV4-2 with TRBJ1-1, with unresolved D. This CDR3 is built from 16 residues. Germline lookup yields CDR1 LGHNA and CDR2 YNFKEQ. The V end lost 1 base, the J end lost 1 base, and 13 bases lay between the germline ends. The DNA of the CDR3 is TGTGCCAGCAGCCAAGGTGGAGGGCTCGGGAACACTGAAGCTTTCTTT. Translated: CASSQGGGLGNTEAFF.

The chain recombines TRBV4-1 with TRBJ2-1; no clear D gene. The CDR3 sequence is 16 residues long. The germline V gene encodes CDR1 MGHRA and CDR2 YSYEKL. Deletions cut 0 bases from V and 12 bases from J, with 21 bases between. CDR3 DNA sequence: TGCGCCAGCAGCCAAGAACCTACCTTCGGCGCAACGGGGCAGTTCTTC. It encodes CASSQEPTFGATGQFF.

This clone has a handful of counts. The chain links TRBV5-5 to TRBJ2-2; the match to TRBD2 covers 10 bases. CDR1 and CDR2 (germline): SGHKS, YYEKEE (reference sequence). J lost 5 bases, V lost 2 bases, and 3 bases had no gene match. The CDR3 length is 15 residues. CDR3 residues: CASSLLAGRTGELFF. The CDR3 DNA follows: TGTGCCAGCAGCTTACTAGCGGGGAGAACCGGGGAGCTGTTTTTT.